This TCR beta chain stems from a study of PD-1 blockade in mismatch repair-deficient tumors. TCRdb's copy holds only in-frame clones and misses some; the assay was immunoSEQ multiplex PCR. The sample holds about 25,000 clones, roughly 83% seen once. Sequenced material: PBMCs, taken before pembrolizumab treatment. The sequence came from an adult with mismatch repair-deficient cancer.

CDR3 sequence: CASRLRQGWTQYF. The CDR3 DNA reads TGTGCCAGCAGGCTACGACAGGGGTGGACCCAGTACTTC. The V call is TRBV2, the J call TRBJ2-5, with 8 positions matching TRBD1. V was pared by 6 bases and J by 7 bases, with 7 bases of the junction left unmatched. Germline CDR1 SNHLY, CDR2 FYNNEI. The CDR3 spans 13 residues.